The 2 T cell receptor beta chains reported below all come from one sample, sequenced in a study of cytomegalovirus exposure and HLA in healthy donors. PCR primers comprised 60 Vbeta and 13 Jbeta primers. Some clones are missing from TCRdb's copy, which holds only in-frame ones; the method was immunoSEQ multiplex PCR. The table lists around 170,000 clones, 65% to 85% of them singletons. The sequenced material came from PBMCs. These receptors all stem from a man aged 50-59 years in good health and CMV-seronegative.

The gene calls are TRBV19 and TRBJ2-5, with 10 bases identical to TRBD1. This CDR3 is 16 amino acids long. In germline, CDR1 is LNHDA, CDR2 SQIVND (reference sequence). With 3 bases clipped from V and 5 bases from J, the junction kept 9 bases outside the gene matches. CDR3 nucleotide sequence: TGTGCCAGTAGTATCGATGGGACAGGGGATTCGGAGACCCAGTACTTC. This translates into CASSIDGTGDSETQYF.

This clone has only a few counts. The chain links TRBV7-2 to TRBJ2-1, with TRBD1 matching over 11 bases. This CDR3 region has 15 residues. With V trimmed by 0 bases and J by 9 bases, 4 bases remained unmatched. Germline loops: CDR1 SGHTA, CDR2 FQGNSA. The CDR3 loop reads CASSLAGQGVSEQFF. In nucleotides, the CDR3 is TGTGCCAGCAGCTTAGCGGGACAGGGGGTAAGTGAGCAGTTCTTC.